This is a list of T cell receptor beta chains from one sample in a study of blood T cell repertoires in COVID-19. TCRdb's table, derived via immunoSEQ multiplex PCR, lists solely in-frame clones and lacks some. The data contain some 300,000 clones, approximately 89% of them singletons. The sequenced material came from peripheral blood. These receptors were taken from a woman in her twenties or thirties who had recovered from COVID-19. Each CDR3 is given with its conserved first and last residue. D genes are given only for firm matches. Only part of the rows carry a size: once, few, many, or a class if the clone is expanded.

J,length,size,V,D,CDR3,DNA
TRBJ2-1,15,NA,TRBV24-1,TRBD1,CATSDLGQGNNEQFF,TGTGCCACCAGTGATCTGGGACAGGGTAACAATGAGCAGTTCTTC
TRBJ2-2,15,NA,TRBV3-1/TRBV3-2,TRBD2,CASSQDVAGPGELFF,TGTGCCAGCAGCCAAGATGTAGCGGGGCCCGGGGAGCTGTTTTTT
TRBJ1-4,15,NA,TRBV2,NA,CASSEQGGRYEKLFF,TGTGCCAGCAGTGAACAGGGTGGTCGATATGAAAAACTGTTTTTT
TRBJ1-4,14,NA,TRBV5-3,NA,CARSYGMANEKLFF,TGTGCCAGAAGCTACGGTATGGCTAATGAAAAACTGTTTTTT
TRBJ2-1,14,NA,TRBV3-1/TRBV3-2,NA,CASSTTSSNGEQFF,TGTGCCAGCAGCACAACTAGTAGTAATGGTGAGCAGTTCTTC
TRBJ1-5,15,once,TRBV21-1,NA,CASSNPGRGDQPQHF,TGTGCCAGCAGCAACCCCGGGAGGGGCGATCAGCCCCAGCATTTT
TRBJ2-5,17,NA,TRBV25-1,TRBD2,CASSDGGLANWQETQYF,TGTGCCAGCAGTGATGGAGGACTAGCGAATTGGCAAGAGACCCAGTACTTC
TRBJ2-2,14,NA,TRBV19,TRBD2,CASSTGRETGELFF,TGTGCCAGTAGTACAGGGCGGGAGACCGGGGAGCTGTTTTTT
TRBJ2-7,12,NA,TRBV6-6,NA,CASSYADSEQYF,TGTGCCAGCAGTTACGCGGATAGCGAGCAGTACTTC
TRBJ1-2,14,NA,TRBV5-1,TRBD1,CASSSAGTGKSYTF,TGCGCCAGCAGCTCGGCCGGGACAGGGAAAAGCTACACCTTC
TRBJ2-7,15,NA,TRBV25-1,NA,CASSEYKTSSYEQYF,TGTGCCAGCAGTGAATACAAGACTAGCTCCTACGAGCAGTACTTC
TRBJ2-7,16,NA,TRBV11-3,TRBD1,CASSLGGQVDSYEQYF,TGTGCCAGCAGCTTAGGTGGACAGGTAGACTCCTACGAGCAGTACTTC
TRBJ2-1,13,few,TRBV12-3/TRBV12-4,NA,CASSFGRAVEQFF,TGTGCCAGCAGTTTCGGCAGGGCGGTTGAGCAGTTCTTC
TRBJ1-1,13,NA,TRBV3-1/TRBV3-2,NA,CASSPLWSTEAFF,TGTGCCAGCAGCCCCCTTTGGAGTACTGAAGCTTTCTTT
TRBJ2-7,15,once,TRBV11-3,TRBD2,CASSLDIGGDSEQYF,TGTGCCAGCAGCTTAGATATCGGGGGGGACTCCGAGCAGTACTTC
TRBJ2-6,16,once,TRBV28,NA,CASSFRGSSGANVLTF,TGTGCCAGCAGTTTTCGGGGGTCCTCTGGGGCCAACGTCCTGACTTTC
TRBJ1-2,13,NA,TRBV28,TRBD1,CASSEGQLYGYTF,TGTGCCAGCAGTGAGGGACAGCTCTATGGCTACACCTTC
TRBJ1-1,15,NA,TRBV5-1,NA,CASSLKGDGNTEAFF,TGCGCCAGCAGCTTGAAGGGGGACGGGAACACTGAAGCTTTCTTT
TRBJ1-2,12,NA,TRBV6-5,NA,CASRTGFQGYTF,TGTGCCAGCAGGACAGGTTTTCAGGGCTACACCTTC
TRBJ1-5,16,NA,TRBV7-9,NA,CASSLWPGGSHQPQHF,TGTGCCAGCAGCTTATGGCCAGGTGGGAGCCACCAGCCCCAGCATTTT
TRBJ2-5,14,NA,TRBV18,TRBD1,CASSPGQPQETQYF,TGTGCCAGCTCCCCGGGACAGCCCCAAGAGACCCAGTACTTC
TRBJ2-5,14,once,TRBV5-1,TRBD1,CASSSGTDQETQYF,TGCGCCAGCAGCTCCGGGACAGATCAAGAGACCCAGTACTTC
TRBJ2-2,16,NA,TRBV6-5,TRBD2,CASSWGLAGDTGELFF,TGTGCCAGCAGTTGGGGACTAGCGGGGGACACCGGGGAGCTGTTTTTT
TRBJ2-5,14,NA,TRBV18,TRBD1,CASSPPADRETQYF,TGTGCCAGCTCACCACCGGCGGACAGGGAGACCCAGTACTTC
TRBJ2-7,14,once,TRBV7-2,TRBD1,CASSWTGGSYEQYF,TGTGCCAGCAGCTGGACAGGGGGCTCCTACGAGCAGTACTTC
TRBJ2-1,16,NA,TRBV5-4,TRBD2,CASSGTSGVDVREQFF,TGTGCCAGCAGCGGGACTAGCGGGGTTGACGTTCGGGAGCAGTTCTTC
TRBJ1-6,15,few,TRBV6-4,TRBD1,CASRVQGDRGSPLHF,TGTGCCAGCCGGGTACAGGGGGATCGGGGTTCACCCCTCCACTTT
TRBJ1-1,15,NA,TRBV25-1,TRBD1,CASSGRRGPTDGAFF,TGTGCCAGCAGTGGCCGAAGGGGGCCCACCGATGGGGCTTTCTTT
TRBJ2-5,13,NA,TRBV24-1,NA,CATSDPTTETQYF,TGTGCCACCAGTGACCCTACCACGGAGACCCAGTACTTC